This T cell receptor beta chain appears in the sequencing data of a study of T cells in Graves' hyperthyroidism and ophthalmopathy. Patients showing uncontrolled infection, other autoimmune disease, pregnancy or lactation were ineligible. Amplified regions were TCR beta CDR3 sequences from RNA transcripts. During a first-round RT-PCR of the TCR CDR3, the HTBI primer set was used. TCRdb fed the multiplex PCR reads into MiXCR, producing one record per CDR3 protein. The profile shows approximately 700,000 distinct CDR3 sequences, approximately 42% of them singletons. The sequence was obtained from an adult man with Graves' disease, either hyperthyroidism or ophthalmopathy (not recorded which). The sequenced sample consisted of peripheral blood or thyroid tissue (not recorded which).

CDR3 nucleotide sequence: TGTGCCAGCACCGGGACGGGGGATTCACCCCTCCACTTT. Translation gives CASTGTGDSPLHF. The chain has TRBV9 and TRBJ1-6; tentative D call: TRBD1 (5 bases). This CDR3 is built from 13 residues. Germline-derived CDR1 and CDR2 are SGDLS and YYNGEE. V was shortened by 6 bases and J by 8 bases, with 12 bases between the two germline ends.